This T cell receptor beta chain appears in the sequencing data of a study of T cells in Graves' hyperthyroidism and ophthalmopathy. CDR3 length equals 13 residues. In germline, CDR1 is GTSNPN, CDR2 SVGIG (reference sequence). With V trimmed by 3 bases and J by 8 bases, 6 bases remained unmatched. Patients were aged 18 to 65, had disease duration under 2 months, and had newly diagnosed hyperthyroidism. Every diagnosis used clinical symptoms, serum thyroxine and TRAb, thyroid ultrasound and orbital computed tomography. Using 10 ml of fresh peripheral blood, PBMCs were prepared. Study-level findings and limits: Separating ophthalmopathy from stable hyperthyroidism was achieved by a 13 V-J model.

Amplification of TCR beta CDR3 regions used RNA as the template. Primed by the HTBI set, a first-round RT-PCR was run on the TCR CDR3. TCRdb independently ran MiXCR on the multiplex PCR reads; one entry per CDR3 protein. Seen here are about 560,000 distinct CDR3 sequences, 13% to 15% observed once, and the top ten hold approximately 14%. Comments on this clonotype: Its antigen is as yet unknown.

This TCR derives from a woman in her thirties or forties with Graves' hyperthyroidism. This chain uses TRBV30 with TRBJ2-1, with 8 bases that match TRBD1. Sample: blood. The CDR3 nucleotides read TGTGCCTGGAGCGAGACAGGGGATTATGAGCAGTTCTTC. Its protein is CAWSETGDYEQFF. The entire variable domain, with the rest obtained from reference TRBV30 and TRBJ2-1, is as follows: SQTIHQWPATLVQPVGSPLSLECTVEGTSNPNLYWYRQAAGRGLQLLFYSVGIGQISSEVPQNLSASRPQDRQFILSSKKLLLSDSGFYLCAWSETGDYEQFFGPGTRLTVL.